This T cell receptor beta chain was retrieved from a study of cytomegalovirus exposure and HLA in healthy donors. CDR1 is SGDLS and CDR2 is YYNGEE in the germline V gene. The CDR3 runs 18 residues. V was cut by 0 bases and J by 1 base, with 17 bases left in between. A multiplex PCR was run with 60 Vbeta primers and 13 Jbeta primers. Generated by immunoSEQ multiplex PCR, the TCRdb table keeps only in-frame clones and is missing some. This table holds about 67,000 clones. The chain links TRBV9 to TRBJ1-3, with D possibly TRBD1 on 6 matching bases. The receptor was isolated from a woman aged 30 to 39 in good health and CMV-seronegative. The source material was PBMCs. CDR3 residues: CASSVGPPQTGSGNTIYF. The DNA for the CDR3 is TGTGCCAGCAGCGTAGGCCCACCCCAGACAGGTTCTGGAAACACCATATATTTT.